This T cell receptor (beta chain) derives from a study of T cells after yellow fever vaccination. Study as a whole: EM, EMRA, CM and Tscm memory subsets were sorted using CD3, CD45RA, CCR7 and CD95. Preparation of fractions with low cell numbers was performed using SMART-Seq v4 Ultra Low Input. Study-wide findings and caveats: Among all clonotypes, a small share was observed in both CD4 and CD8 compartments. Repertoires obtained by FACS sorting could include abundant clonotypes that entered as contaminants from the bulk population.

This clonotype was counted many times. Each CDR3 protein gets one entry after TCRdb re-called the 5' RACE reads with MiXCR. The sample yields 20,000 to 30,000 distinct CDR3 sequences, less than 7% seen once. Germline V gene lookup returns CDR1 GTSNPN and CDR2 SVGIG (reference sequence). This CDR3 has 17 amino acids. Unmatched junction bases numbered 9, after V lost 0 bases and J lost 3 bases. The genes are TRBV30 and TRBJ2-7, with 12 positions matching TRBD1. This sequence originates from a man aged 25 to 45 who received the YFV17D yellow fever vaccine. Sequenced material: PBMCs, either bulk or a sorted T-cell subset (CD4+, CD8+, memory, or dextramer-sorted; not recorded which), taken 15 days after the yellow fever booster vaccination. Here the CDR3 reads CAWSVQGQGAGIYEQYF. CDR3 DNA sequence: TGTGCCTGGAGTGTACAGGGACAGGGGGCCGGTATCTACGAGCAGTACTTC.